The rows below give T cell receptor beta chains drawn from one sample of a study of blood T cell repertoires in COVID-19. TCRdb's table, derived via immunoSEQ multiplex PCR, lists solely in-frame clones and lacks some. This sample has some 350,000 clones; more than 85% occur once, and the top ten carry about 3%. Sequencing was done on a sample of PBMCs or T cells enriched from blood (not recorded which). The receptors shown here come from a woman aged 25 to 45 who had recovered from COVID-19. CDR3s include the opening cysteine and the closing phenylalanine or tryptophan. Each record gives: V gene, D gene, clone size, J gene, CDR3 DNA, CDR3 protein. A D gene is named only where the DNA matches it firmly. Not all rows give a size; the values are once, few, many and, for expanded clones, a class.

TRBV4-1	TRBD1	-	TRBJ1-4	TGCGCCAGCAGCCCGCTGGACAGGGAAGTCGGAAAACTGTTTTTT	CASSPLDREVGKLFF
TRBV5-1	-	-	TRBJ1-5	TGCGCCAGCAGCATTCAGGGAAATCAGCCCCAGCATTTT	CASSIQGNQPQHF
TRBV3-1/TRBV3-2	-	-	TRBJ1-3	TGTGCCAGCAGCCAAGCAAGAGGGGCGGGGGGAAACACCATATATTTT	CASSQARGAGGNTIYF
TRBV18	-	-	TRBJ1-4	TGTGCCAGCTCACCTCAGGCTACTAATGAAAAACTGTTTTTT	CASSPQATNEKLFF
TRBV7-6	-	-	TRBJ2-7	TGTGCCAGCAGCTTTTCAAACGAGCAGTACTTC	CASSFSNEQYF
TRBV4-1	-	few	TRBJ1-5	TGCGCCAGCAGCCAAGCTGGGTGGGCAGCCCCAAAGGATTTT	CASSQAGWAAPKDF
TRBV6-5	TRBD2	-	TRBJ2-1	TGTGCCAGCAGGCCTCTCGTGGGAGGGCCCGATGAGCAGTTCTTC	CASRPLVGGPDEQFF
TRBV7-9	-	-	TRBJ2-7	TGTGCCAGCAGCTTTATGGCAGACGAGCAGTACTTC	CASSFMADEQYF
TRBV19	TRBD1	-	TRBJ1-2	TGTGCCAGTAGTATGACAGGGGTGGAAGGCTACACCTTC	CASSMTGVEGYTF
TRBV7-8	-	-	TRBJ1-2	TGTGCCAGCAGCTTGTCGTCTTTCTATGGCTACACCTTC	CASSLSSFYGYTF
TRBV18	TRBD2	-	TRBJ2-3	TGTGCCAGCTCACCACGACTAGCGGGGGGCACAGATACGCAGTATTTT	CASSPRLAGGTDTQYF
TRBV12-3/TRBV12-4	-	-	TRBJ2-2	TGTGCCACTCGACAGCTGAACACCGGGGAGCTGTTTTTT	CATRQLNTGELFF
TRBV4-1	-	-	TRBJ2-2	TGCGCCAGCAGCCAAGGGACGGGACTCAGAGACACCGGGGAGCTGTTTTTT	CASSQGTGLRDTGELFF
TRBV19	-	-	TRBJ2-5	TGTGCCAGTAGTATAGGGTTCAGGGGAGAGACCCAGTACTTC	CASSIGFRGETQYF
TRBV2	-	-	TRBJ2-7	TGTGCCAGCAGTGGGGAGTCCTACGAGCAGTACTTC	CASSGESYEQYF
TRBV6-4	-	-	TRBJ1-4	TGTGCCAGCAGTCGACAGCTAGCAACTAATGAAAAACTGTTTTTT	CASSRQLATNEKLFF
TRBV6-5	-	-	TRBJ1-5	TGTGCCAGCAGGCAGGGTTCCAATCAGCCCCAGCATTTT	CASRQGSNQPQHF